The T cell receptor (beta chain) under discussion was sequenced for a study of siplizumab effects on memory and regulatory T cells. Per the germline V gene, CDR1 is MNHNS and CDR2 is SASEGT. Trimming took off 1 base at V and 14 bases at J, with 9 bases between the two ends. This CDR3 has 11 residues. Study outcomes and limitations: Proof of suppressive function in proliferating Tregs from siplizumab cultures was not established. Memory cells seemed less diverse than naive T cells, which seemed major alloresponse contributors.

About this clone: Its antigen is not identified.

It was 100,000 or so TCR templates that were assayed per sample. Sequencing was performed with immunoSEQ multiplex PCR; in TCRdb, only in-frame clones are kept and a portion is missing. This table has 99,000 or so clones, around 94% appearing once. The TCR originated in a human donor in good health. Sequenced material: non-Treg CD4+ T cells sorted from blood. The J gene is TRBJ1-5, the V gene TRBV6-1; D is unclear. CDR3 residues: CASSEDGVEHF. The CDR3 DNA follows: TGTGCCAGCAGTGAAGACGGGGTAGAGCATTTT.